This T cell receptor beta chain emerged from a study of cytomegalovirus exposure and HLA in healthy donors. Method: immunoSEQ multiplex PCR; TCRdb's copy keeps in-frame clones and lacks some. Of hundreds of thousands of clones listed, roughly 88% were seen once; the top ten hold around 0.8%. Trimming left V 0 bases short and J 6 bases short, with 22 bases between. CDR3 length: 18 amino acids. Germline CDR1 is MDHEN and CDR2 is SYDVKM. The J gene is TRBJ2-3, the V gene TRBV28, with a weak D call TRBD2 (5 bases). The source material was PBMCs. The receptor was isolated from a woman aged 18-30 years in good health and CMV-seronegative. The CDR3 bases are TGTGCCAGCAGTTTATGGCAATTGAGCGGAAGGAATTGGGATACGCAGTATTTT. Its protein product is CASSLWQLSGRNWDTQYF.